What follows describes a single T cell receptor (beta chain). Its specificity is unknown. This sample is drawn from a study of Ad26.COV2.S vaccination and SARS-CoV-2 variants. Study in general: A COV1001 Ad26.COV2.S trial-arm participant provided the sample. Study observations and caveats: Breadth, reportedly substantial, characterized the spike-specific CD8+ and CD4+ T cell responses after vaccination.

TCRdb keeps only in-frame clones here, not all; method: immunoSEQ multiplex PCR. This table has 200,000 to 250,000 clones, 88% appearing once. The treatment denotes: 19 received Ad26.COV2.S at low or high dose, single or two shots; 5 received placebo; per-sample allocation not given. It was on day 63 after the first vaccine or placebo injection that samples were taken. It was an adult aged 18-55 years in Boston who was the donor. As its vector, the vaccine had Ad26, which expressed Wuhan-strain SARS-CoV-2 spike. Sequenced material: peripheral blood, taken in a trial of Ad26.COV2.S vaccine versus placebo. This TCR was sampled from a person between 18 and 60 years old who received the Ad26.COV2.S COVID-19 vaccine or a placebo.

The CDR3 loop is CASSQQVGYEQYF. The DNA for the CDR3 is TGCGCCAGCAGCCAACAGGTGGGCTACGAGCAGTACTTC. The V call is TRBV5-1, the J call TRBJ2-7, with a weak D call TRBD1 (5 bases). CDR1 is SGHRS and CDR2 is YFSETQ in the germline V gene. The CDR3 is 13 residues long. Trimming shortened V by 4 bases and J by 3 bases, and 11 bases separated the two germline ends.